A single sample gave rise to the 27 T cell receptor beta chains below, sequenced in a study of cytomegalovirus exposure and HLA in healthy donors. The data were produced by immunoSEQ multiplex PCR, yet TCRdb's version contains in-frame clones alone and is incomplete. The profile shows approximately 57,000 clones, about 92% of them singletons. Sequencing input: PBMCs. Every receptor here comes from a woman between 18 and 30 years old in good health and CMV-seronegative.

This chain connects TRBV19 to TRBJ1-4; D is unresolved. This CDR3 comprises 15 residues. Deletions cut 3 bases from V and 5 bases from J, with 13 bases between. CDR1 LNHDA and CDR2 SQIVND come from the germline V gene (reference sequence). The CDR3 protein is CASSITGYPNEKLFF. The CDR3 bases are TGTGCCAGTAGTATCACGGGGTACCCCAATGAAAAACTGTTTTTT.

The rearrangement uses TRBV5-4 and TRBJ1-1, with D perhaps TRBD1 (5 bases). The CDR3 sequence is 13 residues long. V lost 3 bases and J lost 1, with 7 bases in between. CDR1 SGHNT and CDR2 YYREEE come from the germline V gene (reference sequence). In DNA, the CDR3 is TGTGCCAGCAGCTACACAGGGAACACTGAAGCTTTCTTT. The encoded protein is CASSYTGNTEAFF.

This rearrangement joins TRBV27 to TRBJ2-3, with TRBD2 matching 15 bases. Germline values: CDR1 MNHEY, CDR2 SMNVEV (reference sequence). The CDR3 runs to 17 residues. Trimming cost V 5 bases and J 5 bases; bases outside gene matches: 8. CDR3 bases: TGTGCCAGCAGTCCGATAGGACTAGCGGGAGGGGTAGATACGCAGTATTTT. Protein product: CASSPIGLAGGVDTQYF.

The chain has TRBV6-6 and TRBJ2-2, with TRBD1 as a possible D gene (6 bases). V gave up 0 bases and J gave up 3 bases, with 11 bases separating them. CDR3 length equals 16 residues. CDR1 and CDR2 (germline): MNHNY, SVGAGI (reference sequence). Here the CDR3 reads CASSYSRGKDTGELFF. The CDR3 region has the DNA TGTGCCAGCAGTTACTCGAGGGGGAAAGACACCGGGGAGCTGTTTTTT.

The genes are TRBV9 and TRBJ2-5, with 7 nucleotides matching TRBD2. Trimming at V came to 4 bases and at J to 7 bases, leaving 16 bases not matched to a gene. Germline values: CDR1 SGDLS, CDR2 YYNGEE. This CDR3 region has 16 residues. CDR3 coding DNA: TGTGCCAGCAGCCCGAGGGAGGGAGTAGGCGGGGGGACCCAGTACTTC. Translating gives CASSPREGVGGGTQYF.

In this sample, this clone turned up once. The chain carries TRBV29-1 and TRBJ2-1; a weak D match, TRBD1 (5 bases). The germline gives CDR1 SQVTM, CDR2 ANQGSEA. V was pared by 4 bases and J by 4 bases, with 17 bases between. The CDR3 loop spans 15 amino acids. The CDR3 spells CSVGGRRTTYNEQFF. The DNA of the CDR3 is TGCAGCGTTGGGGGTCGTCGGACAACGTACAATGAGCAGTTCTTC.

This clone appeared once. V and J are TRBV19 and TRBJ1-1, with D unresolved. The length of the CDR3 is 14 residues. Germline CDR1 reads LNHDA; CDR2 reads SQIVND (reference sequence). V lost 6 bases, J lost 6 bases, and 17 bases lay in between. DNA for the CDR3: TGTGCCAGTAGCATATATCGAGGAGGGTCTGAAGCTTTCTTT. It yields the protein CASSIYRGGSEAFF.

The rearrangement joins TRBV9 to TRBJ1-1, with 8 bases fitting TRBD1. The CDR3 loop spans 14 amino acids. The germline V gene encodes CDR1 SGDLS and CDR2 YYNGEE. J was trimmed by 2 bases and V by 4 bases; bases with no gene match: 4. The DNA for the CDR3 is TGTGCCAGCAGCCCAACAGGGGGTAACACTGAAGCTTTCTTT. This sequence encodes CASSPTGGNTEAFF.

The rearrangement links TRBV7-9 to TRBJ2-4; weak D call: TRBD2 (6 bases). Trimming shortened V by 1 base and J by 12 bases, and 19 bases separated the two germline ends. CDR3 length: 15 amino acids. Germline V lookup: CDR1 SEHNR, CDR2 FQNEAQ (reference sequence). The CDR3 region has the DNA TGTGCCAGCAGCTTAGAGGGGCGGGGACTCCACTATCAGTACTTC. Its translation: CASSLEGRGLHYQYF.

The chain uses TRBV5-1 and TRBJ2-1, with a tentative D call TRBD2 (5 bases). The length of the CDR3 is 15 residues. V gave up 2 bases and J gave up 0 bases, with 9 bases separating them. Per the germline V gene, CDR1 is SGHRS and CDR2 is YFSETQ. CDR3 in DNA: TGCGCCAGCAGCTTAACTAGGGACTCCTACAATGAGCAGTTCTTC. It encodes CASSLTRDSYNEQFF.

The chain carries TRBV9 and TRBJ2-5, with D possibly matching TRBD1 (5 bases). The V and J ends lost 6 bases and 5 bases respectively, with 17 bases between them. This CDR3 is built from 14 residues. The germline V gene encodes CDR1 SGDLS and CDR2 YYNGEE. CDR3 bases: TGTGCCAGCAATTGGGGCAACTCCGGGGAGACCCAGTACTTC. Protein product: CASNWGNSGETQYF. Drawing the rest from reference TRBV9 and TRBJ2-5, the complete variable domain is DSGVTQTPKHLITATGQRVTLRCSPRSGDLSVYWYQQSLDQGLQFLIQYYNGEERAKGNILERFSAQQFPDLHSELNLSSLELGDSALYFCASNWGNSGETQYFGPGTRLLVL.

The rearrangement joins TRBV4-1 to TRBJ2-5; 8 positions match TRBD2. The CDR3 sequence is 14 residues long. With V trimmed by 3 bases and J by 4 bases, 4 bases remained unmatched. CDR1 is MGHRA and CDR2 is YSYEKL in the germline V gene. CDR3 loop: CASSQIREGETQYF. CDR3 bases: TGCGCCAGCAGCCAGATCCGGGAGGGAGAGACCCAGTACTTC.

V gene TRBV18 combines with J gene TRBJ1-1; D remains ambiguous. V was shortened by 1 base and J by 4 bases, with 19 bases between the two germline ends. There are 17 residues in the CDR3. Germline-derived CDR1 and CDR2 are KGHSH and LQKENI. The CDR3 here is CASSPRVSAVWATEAFF. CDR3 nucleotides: TGTGCCAGCTCACCACGGGTTTCGGCAGTGTGGGCCACTGAAGCTTTCTTT.

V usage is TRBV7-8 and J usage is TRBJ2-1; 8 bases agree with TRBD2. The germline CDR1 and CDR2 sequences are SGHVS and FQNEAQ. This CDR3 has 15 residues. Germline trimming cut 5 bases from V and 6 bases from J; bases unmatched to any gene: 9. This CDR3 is CASSVTGLGGNEQFF. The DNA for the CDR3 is TGTGCCAGCAGCGTCACGGGACTAGGTGGCAATGAGCAGTTCTTC.

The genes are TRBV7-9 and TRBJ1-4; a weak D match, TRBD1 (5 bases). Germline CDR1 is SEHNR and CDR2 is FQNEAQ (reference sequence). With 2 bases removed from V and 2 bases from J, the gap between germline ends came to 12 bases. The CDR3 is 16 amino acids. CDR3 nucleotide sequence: TGTGCCAGCAGCTTAATCGGGGGTCTGACTAATGAAAAACTGTTTTTT. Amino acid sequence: CASSLIGGLTNEKLFF. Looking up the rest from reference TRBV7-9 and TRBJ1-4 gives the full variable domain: DTGVSQNPRHKITKRGQNVTFRCDPISEHNRLYWYRQTLGQGPEFLTYFQNEAQLEKSRLLSDRFSAERPKGSFSTLEIQRTEQGDSAMYLCASSLIGGLTNEKLFFGSGTQLSVL.

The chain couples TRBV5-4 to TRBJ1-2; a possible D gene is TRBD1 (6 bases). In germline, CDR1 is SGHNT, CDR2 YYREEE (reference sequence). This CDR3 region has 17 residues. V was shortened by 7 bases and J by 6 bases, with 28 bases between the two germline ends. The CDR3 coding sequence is TGTGCCAGCCCGAATGGATTCCGTTGGGGGACAACTAATGGCTACACCTTC. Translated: CASPNGFRWGTTNGYTF.

The DNA for the CDR3 is TGTGCCAGTAGTATCCTCCTCGGACAGGGCGACACTGAAGCTTTCTTT. Protein product: CASSILLGQGDTEAFF. This chain uses TRBV19 with TRBJ1-1; TRBD1 matches 8 bases. The CDR3 totals 16 residues. Germline V gives CDR1 LNHDA, CDR2 SQIVND (reference sequence). Trimming removed 3 bases from V and 3 bases from J; junction bases left unmatched: 9.

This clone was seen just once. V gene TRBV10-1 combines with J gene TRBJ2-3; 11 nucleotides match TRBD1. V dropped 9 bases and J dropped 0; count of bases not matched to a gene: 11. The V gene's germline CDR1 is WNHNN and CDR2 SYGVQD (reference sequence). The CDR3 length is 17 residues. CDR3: CARGGTGGVYSTDTQYF. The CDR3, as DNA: TGCGCCAGGGGCGGGACAGGGGGGGTCTATAGCACAGATACGCAGTATTTT.

The DNA for the CDR3 is TGTGCCAGCAGCTACACAGGATACACTGAAGCTTTCTTT. It translates to CASSYTGYTEAFF. The chain joins TRBV7-8 to TRBJ1-1; perhaps TRBD1 as D (5 bases). Germline values: CDR1 SGHVS, CDR2 FQNEAQ. The CDR3 loop spans 13 amino acids. The V gene lost 4 bases and the J gene lost 3 bases, with 9 bases spanning the gap.

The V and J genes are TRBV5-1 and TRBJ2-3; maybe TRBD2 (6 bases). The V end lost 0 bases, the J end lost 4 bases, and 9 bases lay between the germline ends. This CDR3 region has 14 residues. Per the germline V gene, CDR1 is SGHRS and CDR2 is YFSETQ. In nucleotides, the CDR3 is TGCGCCAGCAGCTTGGAAGCGGGCTCAGATACGCAGTATTTT. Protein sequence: CASSLEAGSDTQYF.

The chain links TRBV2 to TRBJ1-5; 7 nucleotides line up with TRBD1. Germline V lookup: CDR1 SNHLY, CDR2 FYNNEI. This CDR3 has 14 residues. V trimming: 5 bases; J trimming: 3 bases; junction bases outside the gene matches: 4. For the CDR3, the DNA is TGTGCCAGCAGTCCGGACAGGCTCAATCAGCCCCAGCATTTT. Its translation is CASSPDRLNQPQHF. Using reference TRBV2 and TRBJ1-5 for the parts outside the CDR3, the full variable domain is EPEVTQTPSHQVTQMGQEVILRCVPISNHLYFYWYRQILGQKVEFLVSFYNNEISEKSEIFDDQFSVERPDGSNFTLKIRSTKLEDSAMYFCASSPDRLNQPQHFGDGTRLSIL.

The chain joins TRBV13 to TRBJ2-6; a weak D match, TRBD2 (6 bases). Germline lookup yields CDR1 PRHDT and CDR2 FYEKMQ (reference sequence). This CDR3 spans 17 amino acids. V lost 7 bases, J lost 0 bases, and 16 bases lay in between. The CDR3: CASTLGTFRSGANVLTF. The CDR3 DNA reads TGTGCCAGCACTTTAGGGACTTTCCGCTCTGGGGCCAACGTCCTGACTTTC. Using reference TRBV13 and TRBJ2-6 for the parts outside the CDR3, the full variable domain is AAGVIQSPRHLIKEKRETATLKCYPIPRHDTVYWYQQGPGQDPQFLISFYEKMQSDKGSIPDRFSAQQFSDYHSELNMSSLELGDSALYFCASTLGTFRSGANVLTFGAGSRLTVL.

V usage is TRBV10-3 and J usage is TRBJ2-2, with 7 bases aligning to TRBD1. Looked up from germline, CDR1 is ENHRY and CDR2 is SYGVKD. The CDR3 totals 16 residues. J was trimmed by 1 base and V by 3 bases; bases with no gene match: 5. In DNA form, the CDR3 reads TGTGCCATCAGTGAAGGACAGGCCCAGAACACCGGGGAGCTGTTTTTT. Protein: CAISEGQAQNTGELFF.

Here the CDR3 reads CASSFGTDSYNSPLHF. CDR3 DNA sequence: TGTGCCAGCAGCTTCGGGACAGACTCCTATAATTCACCCCTCCACTTT. The chain carries TRBV5-4 and TRBJ1-6; 7 nucleotides match TRBD1. Germline V gives CDR1 SGHNT, CDR2 YYREEE (reference sequence). V lost 2 bases and J lost 0; bases outside the gene matches: 2. The CDR3 runs to 16 residues.

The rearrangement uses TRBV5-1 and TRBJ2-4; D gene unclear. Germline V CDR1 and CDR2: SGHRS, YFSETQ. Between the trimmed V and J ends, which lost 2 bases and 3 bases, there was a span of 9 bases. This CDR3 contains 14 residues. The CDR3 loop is CASSLSSLKNIQYF. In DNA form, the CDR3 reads TGCGCCAGCAGCTTAAGTAGTCTCAAAAACATTCAGTACTTC.

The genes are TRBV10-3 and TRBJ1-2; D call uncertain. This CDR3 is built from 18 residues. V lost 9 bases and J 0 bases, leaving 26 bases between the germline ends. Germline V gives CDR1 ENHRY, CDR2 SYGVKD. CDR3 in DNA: TGTGCCATTCAAAACAGCTTTCGAACATCCCGAGCTAACTATGGCTACACCTTC. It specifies CAIQNSFRTSRANYGYTF.

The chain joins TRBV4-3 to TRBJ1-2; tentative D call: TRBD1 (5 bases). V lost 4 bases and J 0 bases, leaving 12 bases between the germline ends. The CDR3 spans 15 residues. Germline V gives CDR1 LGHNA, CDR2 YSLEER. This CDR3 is CASSRTPGANYGYTF. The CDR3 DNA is TGCGCCAGCAGCCGGACACCGGGGGCTAACTATGGCTACACCTTC.